Listed below are T cell receptor beta chains from one sample, sequenced in a study of blood T cells in healthy people across ages. TCRdb reprocessed the 5' RACE reads with MiXCR, giving one entry per CDR3 protein. Of some 930,000 distinct CDR3 sequences in the sample, 25% to 35% were seen once. Separately, the same data were catalogued under a study of T cells of mothers and their children.

The material sequenced was blood. These receptors all come from a woman aged 40-49 years in good health. Both conserved end residues are trimmed from each CDR3. Rows give clone size only sometimes, using once, few, many, or a class for an expanded clone.

CDR3 protein: ANSPVGRGFSYEQY
V gene: TRBV5-1
clone size: .

CDR3 protein: ASSLIFGDRGDTQY
V gene: TRBV5-1
clone size: many

CDR3 protein: ASSPTYSSYEQY
V gene: TRBV7-9
clone size: many

CDR3 protein: SVDGLAGSGEQF
V gene: TRBV29-1
clone size: .

CDR3 protein: ASSLAAGEGETQY
V gene: TRBV5-1
clone size: .

CDR3 protein: ASSQEAGGAMGEQY
V gene: TRBV4-2
clone size: .

CDR3 protein: ASSLDSGEAREQF
V gene: TRBV7-2
clone size: few

CDR3 protein: ASSTGRGMHEQY
V gene: TRBV7-9
clone size: few

CDR3 protein: SASGELGGNQPQH
V gene: TRBV20-1
clone size: .

CDR3 protein: SAAGTSGRYNEQF
V gene: TRBV20-1
clone size: many

CDR3 protein: ASSPGRRQETQY
V gene: TRBV27
clone size: .

CDR3 protein: ASSPRIGQGPFNEQF
V gene: TRBV14
clone size: .

CDR3 protein: SASTGGSYEQY
V gene: TRBV20-1
clone size: many

CDR3 protein: SATRPRYFGQPQH
V gene: TRBV20-1
clone size: .

CDR3 protein: ASSNPSDEQY
V gene: TRBV5-1
clone size: many

CDR3 protein: ASSHPGTDTQY
V gene: TRBV7-3
clone size: many

CDR3 protein: AISVEDPPLH
V gene: TRBV10-3
clone size: .

CDR3 protein: SGGTDYGYT
V gene: TRBV29-1
clone size: .

CDR3 protein: ASSLRGQGRPTNYGYT
V gene: TRBV7-9
clone size: few

CDR3 protein: SARDFPLIGADTQY
V gene: TRBV20-1
clone size: .

CDR3 protein: ASSLVGGSRDGYT
V gene: TRBV7-8
clone size: many

CDR3 protein: ASSAGTDLSTDTQY
V gene: TRBV2
clone size: few

CDR3 protein: ASSEGQGIKGYT
V gene: TRBV9
clone size: few

CDR3 protein: ASSQDNRNYEQY
V gene: TRBV4-2
clone size: many

CDR3 protein: ASSYTGGQASLNEQF
V gene: TRBV6-6
clone size: many

CDR3 protein: ASSIGVGGAYEQY
V gene: TRBV19
clone size: .

CDR3 protein: ASRRTRSGGSTDTQY
V gene: TRBV6-1
clone size: few

CDR3 protein: ASTRDRFNYGYT
V gene: TRBV12-3/TRBV12-4
clone size: many

CDR3 protein: ASSFRAGGQPQH
V gene: TRBV12-3/TRBV12-4
clone size: many

CDR3 protein: ASSLGAGTVSSGTQY
V gene: TRBV5-1
clone size: .

CDR3 protein: AIVNRDEGTYEQY
V gene: TRBV28
clone size: few

CDR3 protein: ASSLGVGQF
V gene: TRBV7-2
clone size: many

CDR3 protein: ATSDHELDFYNEQF
V gene: TRBV24-1
clone size: many

CDR3 protein: ASSPPRVETQY
V gene: TRBV18
clone size: .

CDR3 protein: ASSLNAGQAYEQY
V gene: TRBV7-2
clone size: many

CDR3 protein: ASRPSGDKNIQY
V gene: TRBV15
clone size: few

CDR3 protein: ASSTGGHVETQY
V gene: TRBV7-8
clone size: .

CDR3 protein: ASSLFPQGSSYNEQF
V gene: TRBV6-1
clone size: .

CDR3 protein: ASSYGGFRTDTQY
V gene: TRBV6-6
clone size: .

CDR3 protein: ASRPEMGRYTDTQY
V gene: TRBV28
clone size: many

CDR3 protein: ASLIRVGTEAF
V gene: TRBV6-2/TRBV6-3
clone size: few

CDR3 protein: SVDPGGSHYEQY
V gene: TRBV29-1
clone size: many

CDR3 protein: SAGVSSTIGGEQY
V gene: TRBV20-1
clone size: .

CDR3 protein: ASSSIQGSLVY
V gene: TRBV7-9
clone size: few